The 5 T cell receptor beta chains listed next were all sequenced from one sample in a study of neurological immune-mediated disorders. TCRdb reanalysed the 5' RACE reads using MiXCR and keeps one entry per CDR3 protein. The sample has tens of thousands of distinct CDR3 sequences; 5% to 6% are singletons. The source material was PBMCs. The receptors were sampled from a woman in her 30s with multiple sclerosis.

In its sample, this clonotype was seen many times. The CDR3 DNA reads as TGTGCCAGCAGTTGGACTAGCGGGAGGGTCGCCGGGGAGCTGTTTTTT. As protein: CASSWTSGRVAGELFF. The chain recombines TRBV12-3 or TRBV12-4 with TRBJ2-2; 15 nucleotides line up with TRBD2. Unmatched junction bases numbered 3, after V lost 4 bases and J lost 6 bases. The CDR3 consists of 16 residues.

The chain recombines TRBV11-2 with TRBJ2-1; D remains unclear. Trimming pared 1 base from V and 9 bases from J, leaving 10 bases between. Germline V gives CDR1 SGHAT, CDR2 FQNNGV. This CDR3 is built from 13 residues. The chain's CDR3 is CASSLGIRGEQFF. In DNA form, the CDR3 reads TGTGCCAGCAGCTTAGGGATCCGCGGTGAGCAGTTCTTC. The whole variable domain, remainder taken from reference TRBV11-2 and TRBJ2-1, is EAGVAQSPRYKIIEKRQSVAFWCNPISGHATLYWYQQILGQGPKLLIQFQNNGVVDDSQLPKDRFSAERLKGVDSTLKIQPAKLEDSAVYLCASSLGIRGEQFFGPGTRLTVL.

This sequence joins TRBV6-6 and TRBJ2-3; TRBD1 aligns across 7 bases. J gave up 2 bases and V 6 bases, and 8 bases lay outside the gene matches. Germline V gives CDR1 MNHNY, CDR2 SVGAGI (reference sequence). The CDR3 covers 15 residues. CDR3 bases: TGTGCCAGCAGGGACGGGACAGTCTACACAGATACGCAGTATTTT. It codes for CASRDGTVYTDTQYF.

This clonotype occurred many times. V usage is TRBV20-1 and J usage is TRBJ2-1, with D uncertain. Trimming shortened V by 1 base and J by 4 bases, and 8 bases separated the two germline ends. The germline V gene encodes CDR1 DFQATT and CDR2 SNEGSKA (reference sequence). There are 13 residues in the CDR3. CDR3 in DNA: TGCAGTGCTAGAGCCTCACTATACAATGAGCAGTTCTTC. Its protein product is CSARASLYNEQFF.

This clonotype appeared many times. CDR3 loop: CASSPGQPNTGELFF. The CDR3 DNA reads as TGCGCCAGCAGCCCAGGACAGCCGAACACCGGGGAGCTGTTTTTT. The rearrangement links TRBV5-1 to TRBJ2-2, with D perhaps matching TRBD1 (6 bases). CDR1 and CDR2 (germline): SGHRS, YFSETQ. The V end lost 4 bases, the J end lost 0 bases, and 10 bases lay between the germline ends. The CDR3 has 15 residues. Full variable domain (remainder filled in from reference TRBV5-1 and TRBJ2-2): KAGVTQTPRYLIKTRGQQVTLSCSPISGHRSVSWYQQTPGQGLQFLFEYFSETQRNKGNFPGRFSGRQFSNSRSEMNVSTLELGDSALYLCASSPGQPNTGELFFGEGSRLTVL.